The next 23 T cell receptor beta chains were all read from a single sample in a study of OX40 agonist ivuxolimab in advanced cancers. Clones were sequenced by immunoSEQ multiplex PCR, and TCRdb holds only the in-frame ones, with some missing. The data show more than 55,000 clones, roughly 85% seen once. The material was CD4+ or CD8+ T cells sorted from blood, obtained in a trial of the OX40 agonist ivuxolimab. All receptors come from an adult with an advanced solid tumor such as melanoma, head and neck, liver or kidney cancer.

The V and J genes are TRBV11-3 and TRBJ2-7; TRBD1 aligns across 10 bases. The CDR3 length is 15 residues. Trimming took 3 bases from V and 2 from J; bases not matched to a gene: 4. Per germline, CDR1 SGHNT and CDR2 YENEEA. As DNA, the CDR3 is TGTGCCAGCAGCTTTTCCGGGACAGGGGCCTACGAGCAGTACTTC. This codes for CASSFSGTGAYEQYF.

J is TRBJ1-1 and V is TRBV5-8, with D possibly being TRBD1 (6 bases). The CDR3 has 17 residues. V dropped 2 bases and J dropped 2 bases, with 19 bases sitting between them. Germline V gene data show CDR1 as SGHTS and CDR2 as YDEGEE. The CDR3 spells CASSLPQYGGRNTEAFF. The DNA of the CDR3 is TGTGCCAGCAGCTTACCCCAGTACGGGGGGCGCAACACTGAAGCTTTCTTT.

The chain has TRBV18 and TRBJ1-5; TRBD1 agrees at 12 bases. In germline, CDR1 is KGHSH, CDR2 LQKENI. The CDR3 is 17 amino acids. Unmatched junction bases numbered 8, after V lost 1 base and J lost 7 bases. CDR3 bases: TGTGCCAGCTCACCACACCTGGGACAGGGGGCCGCACAGCCCCAGCATTTT. Translation: CASSPHLGQGAAQPQHF.

This chain uses TRBV5-6 with TRBJ2-2; D gene uncertain. Trimming stripped 4 bases from V and 8 bases from J, with 18 bases between. CDR3 length: 15 amino acids. CDR1 is SGHDT, CDR2 YYEEEE, per germline. The CDR3 sequence: CASSLGFGQRGELFF. The CDR3 coding sequence is TGTGCCAGCAGCCTAGGATTCGGGCAACGGGGGGAGCTGTTTTTT. Filled out from reference TRBV5-6 and TRBJ2-2, the complete variable domain reads DAGVTQSPTHLIKTRGQQVTLRCSPKSGHDTVSWYQQALGQGPQFIFQYYEEEERQRGNFPDRFSGHQFPNYSSELNVNALLLGDSALYLCASSLGFGQRGELFFGEGSRLTVL.

The gene calls are TRBV11-1 and TRBJ2-2, with D hard to call. The CDR3 has 14 amino acids. V was trimmed by 3 bases and J by 0 bases, leaving 5 bases between them. Germline V gene sequence: CDR1 SGHAT, CDR2 FQDESV (reference sequence). Written as DNA, the CDR3 is TGTGCCAGCAGCTTCCCAACGAACACCGGGGAGCTGTTTTTT. This encodes CASSFPTNTGELFF.

The chain couples TRBV10-3 to TRBJ2-1; D gene unclear. The CDR3 spans 13 residues. The V end was cut by 6 bases, the J end by 7 bases, with 13 bases between. Germline V gene data show CDR1 as ENHRY and CDR2 as SYGVKD. In nucleotides, the CDR3 is TGTGCCATCAGCGGCGTTGGTGGGAATGAGCAGTTCTTC. Translation: CAISGVGGNEQFF.

The V call is TRBV4-1, the J call TRBJ1-6; no clear D. This CDR3 spans 17 amino acids. Trimming removed 1 base from V and 9 bases from J, with 19 bases in between. Germline V gives CDR1 MGHRA, CDR2 YSYEKL. The DNA for the CDR3 is TGCGCCAGCAGCCAAGGTGGCGACCCAGGACGCCTTTCACCCCTCCACTTT. Its protein product is CASSQGGDPGRLSPLHF.

V gene TRBV7-8 combines with J gene TRBJ1-5, with D perhaps matching TRBD1 (6 bases). V was pared by 5 bases and J by 5 bases, with 19 bases between. Germline values: CDR1 SGHVS, CDR2 FQNEAQ. CDR3 length: 16 amino acids. The CDR3 region has the DNA TGTGCCAGCAGCCCCGTTGCGGGGGGCTCGTATCAGCCCCAGCATTTT. Translated: CASSPVAGGSYQPQHF.

The chain couples TRBV11-2 to TRBJ1-2; D ambiguous. V dropped 7 bases and J dropped 8 bases, with 14 bases sitting between them. Germline CDR1 reads SGHAT; CDR2 reads FQNNGV. This CDR3 has 12 amino acids. CDR3 nucleotides: TGTGCCAGCACTCTCGGGTTCGGAGGCTACACCTTC. Translating it yields CASTLGFGGYTF.

The V gene is TRBV5-4, the J gene TRBJ1-1; TRBD1 matches at 8 bases. The CDR3 is 13 amino acids. In germline, CDR1 is SGHNT, CDR2 YYREEE (reference sequence). J lost 11 bases, V lost 0 bases, and 6 bases had no gene match. CDR3 in DNA: TGTGCCAGCAGCTTGGAGGCAGGGGGCAGGGCTTTCTTT. As protein: CASSLEAGGRAFF.

The V call is TRBV6-6, the J call TRBJ1-2; D possibly corresponds to TRBD1 (5 bases). The ends were cut back, 4 bases at V and 6 bases at J, with 12 bases in the middle. Germline values: CDR1 MNHNY, CDR2 SVGAGI (reference sequence). This CDR3 is 13 amino acids long. The CDR3 spells CASSFPGGDGYTF. CDR3 DNA: TGTGCCAGCAGTTTCCCGGGGGGGGATGGCTACACCTTC.

Worth noting for this clone: Its ends do not fully match the called genes, so a read error is possible. V usage is TRBV7-8 and J usage is TRBJ2-5; no reliable D call. The germline V gene encodes CDR1 SGHVS and CDR2 FQNEAQ. The CDR3 is 13 residues long. CDR3 nucleotide sequence: TGTGCCAGCACCTTAAGGTTGGAGGAGACCCAGTACTTC. Amino acids: CASTLRLEETQYF.

The chain uses TRBV7-2 and TRBJ1-5; 9 positions agree with TRBD1. The CDR3 has 15 residues. Germline-derived CDR1 and CDR2 are SGHTA and FQGNSA. Trimming took 0 bases from V and 5 from J; bases not matched to a gene: 2. CDR3 DNA sequence: TGTGCCAGCAGCTTAGCAGGGACAGGGTATCAGCCCCAGCATTTT. This sequence encodes CASSLAGTGYQPQHF. Combining the CDR3 with reference TRBV7-2 and TRBJ1-5 gives the whole variable domain GAGVSQSPSNKVTEKGKDVELRCDPISGHTALYWYRQSLGQGLEFLIYFQGNSAPDKSGLPSDRFSAERTGGSVSTLTIQRTQQEDSAVYLCASSLAGTGYQPQHFGDGTRLSIL.

V gene TRBV30 combines with J gene TRBJ1-2, with 7 bases aligning to TRBD1. The CDR3 covers 14 residues. Germline values: CDR1 GTSNPN, CDR2 SVGIG (reference sequence). V was pared by 2 bases and J by 4 bases, with 7 bases of the junction left unmatched. The DNA of the CDR3 is TGTGCCTGGAGTCAGACAGGGAACCTCTATGGCTACACCTTC. Protein: CAWSQTGNLYGYTF.

This clone was counted a single time. This chain connects TRBV20-1 to TRBJ1-1; D is unresolved. V shed 7 bases and J shed 4 bases, with 7 bases lying between them. The CDR3 runs to 10 residues. Germline CDR1 DFQATT, CDR2 SNEGSKA (reference sequence). In nucleotides, the CDR3 is TGCAGTGATAAATCCACTGAAGCTTTCTTT. It is translated as CSDKSTEAFF.

The chain has TRBV30 and TRBJ1-5, with D maybe TRBD1 (6 bases). The germline V and J ends were trimmed by 8 bases and 7 bases, with 21 bases remaining between them. Looked up from germline, CDR1 is GTSNPN and CDR2 is SVGIG (reference sequence). This CDR3 is 14 amino acids long. CDR3 region: CAATRDRREQPQHF. As DNA, the CDR3 is TGTGCCGCAACTCGAGACAGGAGGGAACAGCCCCAGCATTTT. Filled out from reference TRBV30 and TRBJ1-5, the complete variable domain reads SQTIHQWPATLVQPVGSPLSLECTVEGTSNPNLYWYRQAAGRGLQLLFYSVGIGQISSEVPQNLSASRPQDRQFILSSKKLLLSDSGFYLCAATRDRREQPQHFGDGTRLSIL.

The gene calls are TRBV7-9 and TRBJ1-4; D is ambiguous. Germline lookup yields CDR1 SEHNR and CDR2 FQNEAQ (reference sequence). V lost 4 bases and J lost 4, with 13 bases in between. There are 15 residues in the CDR3. CDR3 DNA sequence: TGTGCCAGCAGCTCATCCCGGGCCTTTAATGAAAAACTGTTTTTT. Translation gives CASSSSRAFNEKLFF.

This chain links TRBV20-1 with TRBJ2-3, with 8 bases that match TRBD2. The V and J ends lost 8 bases and 4 bases, in that order; junction bases with no gene match: 2. The CDR3 extends over 11 amino acids. Germline assignment: CDR1 DFQATT and CDR2 SNEGSKA (reference sequence). CDR3 in DNA: TGCAGTCCCGGGGGGGCAGATACGCAGTATTTT. Translated, it gives CSPGGADTQYF.

This clone occurred a few times. The gene calls are TRBV10-3 and TRBJ2-2; no firm D call. Germline-derived CDR1 and CDR2 are ENHRY and SYGVKD. V lost 5 bases and J lost 3, with 10 bases in between. The length of the CDR3 is 14 residues. This CDR3 reads CAISRVRDTGELFF. CDR3 coding DNA: TGTGCCATCAGTAGAGTCCGGGACACCGGGGAGCTGTTTTTT.

This chain uses TRBV5-8 with TRBJ2-3, with TRBD2 matching 8 bases. This CDR3 region has 16 residues. The J segment lost 4 bases and the V segment lost 4 bases, leaving 11 bases of the junction unmatched. Germline values: CDR1 SGHTS, CDR2 YDEGEE. The CDR3, as DNA: TGTGCCAGCAGCCTCTACGGGGGGGGAGGGCCAGATACGCAGTATTTT. Translation: CASSLYGGGGPDTQYF.

This clone has a handful of counts. The V call is TRBV4-3, the J call TRBJ1-6; possibly TRBD1 for D (5 bases). The CDR3 totals 16 residues. With 0 bases removed from V and 7 bases from J, the gap between germline ends came to 13 bases. From germline, CDR1 is LGHNA and CDR2 YSLEER. The CDR3 loop reads CASSQDSYGGNSPLHF. The CDR3 DNA follows: TGCGCCAGCAGCCAAGACAGCTATGGGGGGAATTCACCCCTCCACTTT.

The chain recombines TRBV11-2 with TRBJ2-7; no definite D call. CDR3 length equals 17 residues. Trimming pared 1 base from V and 1 base from J, leaving 17 bases between. The germline V gene has CDR1 SGHAT and CDR2 FQNNGV. DNA of the CDR3: TGTGCCAGCAGCTTAGGGGGTCCTACTCCCCTTTCCTACGAGCAGTACTTC. Its translation: CASSLGGPTPLSYEQYF.

The V call is TRBV6-5, the J call TRBJ2-1, with D perhaps being TRBD1 or TRBD2 (7 bases each). V shed 10 bases and J shed 3 bases, with 13 bases lying between them. This CDR3 comprises 13 residues. Germline CDR1 is MNHEY and CDR2 is SVGAGI. This CDR3 is CATSGTVYNEQFF. CDR3 DNA sequence: TGTGCCACCAGCGGGACAGTCTACAATGAGCAGTTCTTC.